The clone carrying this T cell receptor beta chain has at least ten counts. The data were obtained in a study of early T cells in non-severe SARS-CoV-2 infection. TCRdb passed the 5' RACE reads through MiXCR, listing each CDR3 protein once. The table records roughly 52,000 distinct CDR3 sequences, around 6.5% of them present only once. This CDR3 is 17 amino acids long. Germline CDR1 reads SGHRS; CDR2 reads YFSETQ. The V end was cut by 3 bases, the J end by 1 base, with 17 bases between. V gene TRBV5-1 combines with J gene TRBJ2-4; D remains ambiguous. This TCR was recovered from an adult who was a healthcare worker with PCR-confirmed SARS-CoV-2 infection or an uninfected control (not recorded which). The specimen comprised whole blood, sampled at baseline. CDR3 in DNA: TGCGCCAGCAGCTCCTCATCTTTAACGCCGGCCAAAAACATTCAGTACTTC. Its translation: CASSSSSLTPAKNIQYF.